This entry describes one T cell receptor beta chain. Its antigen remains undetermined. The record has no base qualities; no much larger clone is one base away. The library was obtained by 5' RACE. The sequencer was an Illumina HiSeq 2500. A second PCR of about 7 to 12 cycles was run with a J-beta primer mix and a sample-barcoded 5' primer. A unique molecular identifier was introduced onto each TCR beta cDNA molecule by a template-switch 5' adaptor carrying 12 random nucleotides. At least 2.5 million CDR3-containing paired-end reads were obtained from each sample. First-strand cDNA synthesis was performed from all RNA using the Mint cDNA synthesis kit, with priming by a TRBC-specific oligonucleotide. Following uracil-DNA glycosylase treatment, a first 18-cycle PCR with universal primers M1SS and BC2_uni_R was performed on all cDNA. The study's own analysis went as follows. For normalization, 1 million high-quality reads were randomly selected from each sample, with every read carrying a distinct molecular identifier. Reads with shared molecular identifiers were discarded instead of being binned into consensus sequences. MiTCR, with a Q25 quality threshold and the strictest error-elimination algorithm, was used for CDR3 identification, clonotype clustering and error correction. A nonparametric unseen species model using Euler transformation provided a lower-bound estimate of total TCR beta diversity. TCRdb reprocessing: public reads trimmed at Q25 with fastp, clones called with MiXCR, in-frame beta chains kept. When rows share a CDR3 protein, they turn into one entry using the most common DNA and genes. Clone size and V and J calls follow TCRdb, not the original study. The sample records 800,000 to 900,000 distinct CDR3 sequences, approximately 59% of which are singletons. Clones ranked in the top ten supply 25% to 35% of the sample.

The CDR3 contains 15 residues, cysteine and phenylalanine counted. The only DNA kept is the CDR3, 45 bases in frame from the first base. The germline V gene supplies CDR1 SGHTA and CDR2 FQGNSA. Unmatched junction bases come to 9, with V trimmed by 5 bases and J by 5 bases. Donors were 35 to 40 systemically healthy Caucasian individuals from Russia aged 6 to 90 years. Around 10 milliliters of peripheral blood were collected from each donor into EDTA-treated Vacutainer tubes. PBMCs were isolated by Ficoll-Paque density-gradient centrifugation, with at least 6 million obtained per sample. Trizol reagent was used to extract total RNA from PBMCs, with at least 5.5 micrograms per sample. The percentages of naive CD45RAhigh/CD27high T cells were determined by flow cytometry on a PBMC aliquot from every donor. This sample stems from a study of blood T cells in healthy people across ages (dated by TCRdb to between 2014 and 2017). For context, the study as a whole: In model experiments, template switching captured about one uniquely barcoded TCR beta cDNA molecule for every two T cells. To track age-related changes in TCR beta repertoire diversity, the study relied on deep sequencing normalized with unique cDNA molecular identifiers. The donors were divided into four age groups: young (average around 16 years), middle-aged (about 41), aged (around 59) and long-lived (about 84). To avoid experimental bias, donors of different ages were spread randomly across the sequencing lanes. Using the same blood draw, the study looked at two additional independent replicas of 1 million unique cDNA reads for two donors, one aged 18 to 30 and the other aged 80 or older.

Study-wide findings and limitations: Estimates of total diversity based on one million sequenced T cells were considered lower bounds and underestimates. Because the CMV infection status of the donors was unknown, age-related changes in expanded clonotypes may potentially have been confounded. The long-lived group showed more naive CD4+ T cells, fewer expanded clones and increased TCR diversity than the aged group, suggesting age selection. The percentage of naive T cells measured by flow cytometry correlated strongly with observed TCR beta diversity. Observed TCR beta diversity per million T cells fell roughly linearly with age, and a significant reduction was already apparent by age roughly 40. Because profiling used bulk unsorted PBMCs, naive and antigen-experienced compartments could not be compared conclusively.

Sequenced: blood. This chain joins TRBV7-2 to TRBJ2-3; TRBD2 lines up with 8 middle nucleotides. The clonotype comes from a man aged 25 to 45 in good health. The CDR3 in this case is CASSPTGGRGDTQYF. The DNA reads TGTGCCAGCAGCCCGACGGGGGGGCGAGGAGATACGCAGTATTTT.